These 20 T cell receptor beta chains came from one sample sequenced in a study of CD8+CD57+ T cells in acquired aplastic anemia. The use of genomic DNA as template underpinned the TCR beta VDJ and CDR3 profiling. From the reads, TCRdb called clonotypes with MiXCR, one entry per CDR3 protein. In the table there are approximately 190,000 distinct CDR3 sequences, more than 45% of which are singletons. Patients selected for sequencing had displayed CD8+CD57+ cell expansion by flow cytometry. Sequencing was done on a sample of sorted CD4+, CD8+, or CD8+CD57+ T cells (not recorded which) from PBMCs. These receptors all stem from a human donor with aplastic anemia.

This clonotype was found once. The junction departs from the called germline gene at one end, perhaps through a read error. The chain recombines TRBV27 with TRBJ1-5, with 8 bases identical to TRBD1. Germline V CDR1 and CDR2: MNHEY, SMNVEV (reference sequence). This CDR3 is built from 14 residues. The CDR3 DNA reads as TGTGCCAGCAGTCCTGGACAGGGCAATCAGCCCCGGCATTTT. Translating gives CASSPGQGNQPRHF.

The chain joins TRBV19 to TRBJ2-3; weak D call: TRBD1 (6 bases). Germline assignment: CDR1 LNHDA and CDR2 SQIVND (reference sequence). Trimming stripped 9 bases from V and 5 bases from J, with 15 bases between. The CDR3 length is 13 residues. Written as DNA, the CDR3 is TGTGCCAGCAGTTACTCCAGGGGAGATACGCAGTATTTT. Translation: CASSYSRGDTQYF. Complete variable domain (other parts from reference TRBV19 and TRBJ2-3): DGGITQSPKYLFRKEGQNVTLSCEQNLNHDAMYWYRQDPGQGLRLIYYSQIVNDFQKGDIAEGYSVSREKKESFPLTVTSAQKNPTAFYLCASSYSRGDTQYFGPGTRLTVL.

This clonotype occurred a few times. The CDR3 bases are TGTGCCAGCAGTCCCGGGACAGGAGACACCGGGGAGCTGTTTTTT. This translates into CASSPGTGDTGELFF. V gene TRBV4-2 combines with J gene TRBJ2-2; 8 bases agree with TRBD1. CDR3 length: 15 amino acids. The trim removed 6 bases at V and 3 bases at J, leaving 6 bases unmatched. Germline CDR1 and CDR2: LGHNA and YNFKEQ.

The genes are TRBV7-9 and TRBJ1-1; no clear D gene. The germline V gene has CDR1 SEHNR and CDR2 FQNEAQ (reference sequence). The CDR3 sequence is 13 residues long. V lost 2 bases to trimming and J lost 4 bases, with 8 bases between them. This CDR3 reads CASSLFEGTEAFF. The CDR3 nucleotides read TGTGCCAGCAGCTTATTCGAAGGCACTGAAGCTTTCTTT.

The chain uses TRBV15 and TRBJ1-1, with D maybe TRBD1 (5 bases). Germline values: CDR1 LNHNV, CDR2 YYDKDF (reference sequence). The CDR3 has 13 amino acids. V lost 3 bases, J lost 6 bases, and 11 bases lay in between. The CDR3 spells CATSRRGTAEAFF. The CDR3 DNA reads TGTGCCACCAGCAGGAGGGGCACGGCTGAAGCTTTCTTT.

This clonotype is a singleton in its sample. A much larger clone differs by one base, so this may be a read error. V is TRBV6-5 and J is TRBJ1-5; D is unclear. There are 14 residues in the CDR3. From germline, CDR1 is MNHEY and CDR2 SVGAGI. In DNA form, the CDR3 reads TGTGTCAGCAGTTTATATAATAGCAATCAGCCCCAGCATTTT. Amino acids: CVSSLYNSNQPQHF.

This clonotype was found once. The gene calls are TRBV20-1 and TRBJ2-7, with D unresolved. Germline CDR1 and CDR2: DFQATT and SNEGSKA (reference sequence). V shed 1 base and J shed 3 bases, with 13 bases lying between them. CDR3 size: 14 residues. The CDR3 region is CSARGAPGRYEQYF. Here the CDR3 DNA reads TGCAGTGCTAGAGGGGCACCTGGGCGCTACGAGCAGTACTTC.

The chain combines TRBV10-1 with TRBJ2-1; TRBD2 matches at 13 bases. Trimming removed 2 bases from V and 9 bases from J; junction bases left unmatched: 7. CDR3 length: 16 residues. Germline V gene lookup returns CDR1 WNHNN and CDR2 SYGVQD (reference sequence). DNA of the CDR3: TGCGCCAGCAGTGAGGGGACTAGCGGGGTCGTCGGTGAGCAGTTCTTC. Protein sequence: CASSEGTSGVVGEQFF.

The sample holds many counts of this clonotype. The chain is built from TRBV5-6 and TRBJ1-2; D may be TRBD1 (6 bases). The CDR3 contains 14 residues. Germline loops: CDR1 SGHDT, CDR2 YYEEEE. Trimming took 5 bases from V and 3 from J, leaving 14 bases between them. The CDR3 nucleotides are TGTGCCAGCAGACCTGGACAGTTACACTATGGCTACACCTTC. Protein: CASRPGQLHYGYTF.

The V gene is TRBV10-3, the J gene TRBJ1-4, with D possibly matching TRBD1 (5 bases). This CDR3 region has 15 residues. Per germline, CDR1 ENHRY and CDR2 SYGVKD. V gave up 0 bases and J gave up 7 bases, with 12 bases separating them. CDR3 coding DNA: TGTGCCATCAGTGAGTCTAGGGGAGCAGGTGAAAAACTGTTTTTT. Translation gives CAISESRGAGEKLFF.

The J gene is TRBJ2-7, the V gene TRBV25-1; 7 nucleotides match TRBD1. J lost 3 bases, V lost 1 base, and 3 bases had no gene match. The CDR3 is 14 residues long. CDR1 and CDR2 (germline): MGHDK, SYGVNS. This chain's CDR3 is CASSESGTDYEQYF. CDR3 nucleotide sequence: TGTGCCAGCAGTGAATCCGGGACAGACTACGAGCAGTACTTC.

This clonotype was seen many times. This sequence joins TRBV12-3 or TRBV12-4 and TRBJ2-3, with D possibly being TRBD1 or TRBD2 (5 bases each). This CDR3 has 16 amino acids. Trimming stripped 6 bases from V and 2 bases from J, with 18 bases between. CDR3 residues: CASSHTREGFTDTQYF. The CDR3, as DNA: TGTGCCAGCAGCCACACCCGAGAGGGGTTCACAGATACGCAGTATTTT.

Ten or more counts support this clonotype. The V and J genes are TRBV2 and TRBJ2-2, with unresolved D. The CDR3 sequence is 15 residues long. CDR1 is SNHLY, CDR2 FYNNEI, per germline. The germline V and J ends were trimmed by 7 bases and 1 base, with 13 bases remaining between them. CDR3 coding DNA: TGTGCCAGCACTTCATCCAGTAGGAACACCGGGGAGCTGTTTTTT. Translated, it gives CASTSSSRNTGELFF.

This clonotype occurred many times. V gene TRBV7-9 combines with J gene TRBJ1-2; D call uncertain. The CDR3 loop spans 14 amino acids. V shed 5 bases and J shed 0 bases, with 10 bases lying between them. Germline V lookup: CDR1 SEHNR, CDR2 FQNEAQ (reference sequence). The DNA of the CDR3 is TGTGCCAGCAGCGTAACCGGGACTAACTATGGCTACACCTTC. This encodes CASSVTGTNYGYTF.

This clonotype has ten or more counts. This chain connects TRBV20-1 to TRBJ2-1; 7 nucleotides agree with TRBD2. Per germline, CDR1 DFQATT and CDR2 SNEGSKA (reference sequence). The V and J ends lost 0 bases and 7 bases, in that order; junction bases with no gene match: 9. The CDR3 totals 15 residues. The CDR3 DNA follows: TGCAGTGCTAGAGATGGGAGGGGTTCTGGAAATGAGCAGTTCTTC. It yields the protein CSARDGRGSGNEQFF.

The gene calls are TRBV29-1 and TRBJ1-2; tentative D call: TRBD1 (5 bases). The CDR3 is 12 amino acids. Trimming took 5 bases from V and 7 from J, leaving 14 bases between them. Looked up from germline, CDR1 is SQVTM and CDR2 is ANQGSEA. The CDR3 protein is CSVSQGGGGYTF. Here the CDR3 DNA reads TGCAGCGTTTCGCAGGGAGGAGGTGGCTACACCTTC.

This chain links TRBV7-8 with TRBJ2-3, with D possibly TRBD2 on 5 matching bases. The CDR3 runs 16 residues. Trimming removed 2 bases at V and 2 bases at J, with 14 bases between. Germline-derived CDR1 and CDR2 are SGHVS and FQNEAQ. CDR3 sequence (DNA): TGTGCCAGCAGCTTATCCCCTGGACTTACCACAGATACGCAGTATTTT. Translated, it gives CASSLSPGLTTDTQYF.

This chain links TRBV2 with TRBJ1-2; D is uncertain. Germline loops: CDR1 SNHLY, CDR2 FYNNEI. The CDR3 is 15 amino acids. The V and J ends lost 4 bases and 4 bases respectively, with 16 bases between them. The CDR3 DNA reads TGTGCCAGCAGTGTGAGTACGGGAGTGTTCTATGGCTACACCTTC. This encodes CASSVSTGVFYGYTF.

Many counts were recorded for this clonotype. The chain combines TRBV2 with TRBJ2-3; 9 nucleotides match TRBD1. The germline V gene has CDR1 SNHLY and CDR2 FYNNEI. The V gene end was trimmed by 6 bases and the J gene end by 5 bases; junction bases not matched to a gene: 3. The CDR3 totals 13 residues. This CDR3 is CASRTGGIDTQYF. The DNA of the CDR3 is TGTGCCAGCAGGACAGGGGGTATAGATACGCAGTATTTT.

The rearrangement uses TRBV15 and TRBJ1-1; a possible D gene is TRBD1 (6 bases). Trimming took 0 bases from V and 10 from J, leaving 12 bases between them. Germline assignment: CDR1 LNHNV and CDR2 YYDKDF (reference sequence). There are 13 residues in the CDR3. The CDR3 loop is CATSRDSGARAFF. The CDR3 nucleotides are TGTGCCACCAGCAGAGATTCGGGGGCACGAGCTTTCTTT.